Listed below are T cell receptor beta chains from one sample, sequenced in a study of shared clonotypes between healthy human individuals. Profiling relied on immunoSEQ multiplex PCR, and the TCRdb table lists in-frame clones only, not all of them. The data hold 800,000 to 950,000 clones, with 96% observed a single time. Source material: naive CD8+ T cells sorted from blood. The receptors derive from a man aged 25-45 years in good health. CDR3s include the opening cysteine and the closing phenylalanine or tryptophan. A D gene is named only where the DNA matches it firmly. The listing skips clone size in some rows; elsewhere it reads once, few, many or a size class.

clone_size: -; v_call: TRBV4-1; j_call: TRBJ2-7; d_call: -; cdr3_aa: CASSQQWTYEQYF; cdr3_nt: TGCGCCAGCAGCCAACAGTGGACGTACGAGCAGTACTTC
clone_size: -; v_call: TRBV4-1; j_call: TRBJ2-1; d_call: -; cdr3_aa: CASSQAVSSYNEQFF; cdr3_nt: TGCGCCAGCAGCCAAGCTGTGAGCTCCTACAATGAGCAGTTCTTC
clone_size: -; v_call: TRBV5-1; j_call: TRBJ2-7; d_call: TRBD2; cdr3_aa: CASSFGGTSGDEQYF; cdr3_nt: TGCGCCAGCAGTTTTGGAGGGACTAGCGGGGACGAGCAGTACTTC
clone_size: -; v_call: TRBV14; j_call: TRBJ2-4; d_call: TRBD2; cdr3_aa: CASSQGEGLAKNIQYF; cdr3_nt: TGTGCCAGCAGCCAAGGGGAGGGTTTGGCCAAAAACATTCAGTACTTC
clone_size: -; v_call: TRBV6-5; j_call: TRBJ1-4; d_call: -; cdr3_aa: CASSYRGDHEKLFF; cdr3_nt: TGTGCCAGCAGTTACCGGGGGGACCATGAAAAACTGTTTTTT
clone_size: -; v_call: TRBV11-2; j_call: TRBJ2-5; d_call: TRBD1; cdr3_aa: CASSAPGTGVQETQYF; cdr3_nt: TGTGCCAGCAGCGCCCCCGGGACAGGGGTCCAAGAGACCCAGTACTTC
clone_size: -; v_call: TRBV4-3; j_call: TRBJ2-6; d_call: -; cdr3_aa: CASSQVREYTANVLTF; cdr3_nt: TGCGCCAGCAGCCAAGTAAGGGAATATACGGCCAACGTCCTGACTTTC
clone_size: -; v_call: TRBV9; j_call: TRBJ2-1; d_call: TRBD2; cdr3_aa: CASSPGLAGYYNEQFF; cdr3_nt: TGTGCCAGCAGCCCTGGACTAGCGGGATACTACAATGAGCAGTTCTTC
clone_size: -; v_call: TRBV28; j_call: TRBJ2-7; d_call: -; cdr3_aa: CASSSALQTYYEQYF; cdr3_nt: TGTGCCAGCAGTTCCGCACTACAAACATACTACGAGCAGTACTTC
clone_size: once; v_call: TRBV29-1; j_call: TRBJ1-1; d_call: -; cdr3_aa: CSVDLQGNTEAFF; cdr3_nt: TGCAGCGTTGATTTACAGGGTAACACTGAAGCTTTCTTT
clone_size: -; v_call: TRBV10-3; j_call: TRBJ2-7; d_call: TRBD2; cdr3_aa: CAISDLSGSPSSYEQYF; cdr3_nt: TGTGCCATCAGTGATCTTAGCGGGAGTCCTAGCTCCTACGAGCAGTACTTC
clone_size: -; v_call: TRBV6-5; j_call: TRBJ2-1; d_call: TRBD2; cdr3_aa: CASSSRTSGVYNEQFF; cdr3_nt: TGTGCCAGCAGTTCCCGGACTAGCGGGGTATACAATGAGCAGTTCTTC
clone_size: -; v_call: TRBV5-1; j_call: TRBJ2-1; d_call: TRBD2; cdr3_aa: CASSFRALREGPGNEQFF; cdr3_nt: TGCGCCAGCAGCTTTAGGGCTTTGCGGGAGGGCCCTGGCAATGAGCAGTTCTTC
clone_size: -; v_call: TRBV5-1; j_call: TRBJ2-7; d_call: -; cdr3_aa: CASSPEQAYEQYF; cdr3_nt: TGCGCCAGCAGCCCGGAACAGGCCTACGAGCAGTACTTC
clone_size: -; v_call: TRBV7-2; j_call: TRBJ2-7; d_call: TRBD2; cdr3_aa: CASSLASQWEGSYEQYF; cdr3_nt: TGTGCCAGCAGCTTAGCCTCCCAGTGGGAGGGCTCCTACGAGCAGTACTTC
clone_size: -; v_call: TRBV11-2; j_call: TRBJ2-5; d_call: -; cdr3_aa: CASSLEVQETQYF; cdr3_nt: TGTGCCAGCAGCTTAGAGGTACAAGAGACCCAGTACTTC
clone_size: -; v_call: TRBV9; j_call: TRBJ2-1; d_call: TRBD2; cdr3_aa: CASSGSAGGPYNEQFF; cdr3_nt: TGTGCCAGCAGCGGATCAGCGGGAGGGCCTTACAATGAGCAGTTCTTC
clone_size: -; v_call: TRBV7-6; j_call: TRBJ2-7; d_call: -; cdr3_aa: CASSLVVDSYEQYF; cdr3_nt: TGTGCCAGCAGCTTAGTGGTAGATTCCTACGAGCAGTACTTC
clone_size: -; v_call: TRBV4-1; j_call: TRBJ2-1; d_call: TRBD1; cdr3_aa: CASSGRDRVIDEQFF; cdr3_nt: TGCGCCAGCAGCGGCCGGGACAGGGTTATTGATGAGCAGTTCTTC
clone_size: -; v_call: TRBV10-3; j_call: TRBJ2-3; d_call: TRBD2; cdr3_aa: CAISGLAASTDTQYF; cdr3_nt: TGTGCCATCAGTGGCCTAGCGGCAAGCACAGATACGCAGTATTTT
clone_size: -; v_call: TRBV6-6; j_call: TRBJ2-5; d_call: TRBD2; cdr3_aa: CASSYFAGGTETQYF; cdr3_nt: TGTGCCAGCAGTTACTTTGCGGGAGGGACAGAGACCCAGTACTTC
clone_size: -; v_call: TRBV28; j_call: TRBJ2-5; d_call: -; cdr3_aa: CASSSQGMDAETQYF; cdr3_nt: TGTGCCAGCAGTTCCCAGGGTATGGACGCAGAGACCCAGTACTTC
clone_size: -; v_call: TRBV27; j_call: TRBJ2-3; d_call: -; cdr3_aa: CASSLRSDTQYF; cdr3_nt: TGTGCCAGCAGTTTACGGTCAGATACGCAGTATTTT
clone_size: -; v_call: TRBV7-9; j_call: TRBJ1-4; d_call: -; cdr3_aa: CASSPLRGRVNEKLFF; cdr3_nt: TGTGCCAGCAGCCCCCTTCGGGGGCGGGTTAATGAAAAACTGTTTTTT
clone_size: -; v_call: TRBV11-2; j_call: TRBJ2-7; d_call: TRBD2; cdr3_aa: CASSLKLAGGEQYF; cdr3_nt: TGTGCCAGCAGCTTAAAACTAGCGGGAGGCGAGCAGTACTTC
clone_size: -; v_call: TRBV28; j_call: TRBJ1-4; d_call: -; cdr3_aa: CASRPRTDSYAGDEKLFF; cdr3_nt: TGTGCCAGCAGACCTCGGACAGACTCCTACGCTGGGGATGAAAAACTGTTTTTT
clone_size: -; v_call: TRBV7-9; j_call: TRBJ1-5; d_call: -; cdr3_aa: CASSPIHWTDQPQHF; cdr3_nt: TGTGCCAGCAGCCCGATTCATTGGACGGATCAGCCCCAGCATTTT
clone_size: -; v_call: TRBV19; j_call: TRBJ1-1; d_call: -; cdr3_aa: CASSIRGDGTEAFF; cdr3_nt: TGTGCCAGTAGTATTAGGGGAGATGGTACTGAAGCTTTCTTT
clone_size: -; v_call: TRBV7-9; j_call: TRBJ2-1; d_call: -; cdr3_aa: CASESDEQFF; cdr3_nt: TGTGCCAGCGAAAGCGATGAGCAGTTCTTC
clone_size: -; v_call: TRBV5-1; j_call: TRBJ2-1; d_call: -; cdr3_aa: CASSYGLGSMAYNEQFF; cdr3_nt: TGCGCCAGCAGCTATGGCCTGGGGAGCATGGCCTACAATGAGCAGTTCTTC
clone_size: once; v_call: TRBV27; j_call: TRBJ2-1; d_call: -; cdr3_aa: CASSFEESHEQFF; cdr3_nt: TGTGCCAGCAGTTTTGAGGAGTCTCATGAGCAGTTCTTC
clone_size: -; v_call: TRBV11-2; j_call: TRBJ2-5; d_call: TRBD1; cdr3_aa: CASSTRTGYQETQYF; cdr3_nt: TGTGCCAGCAGCACCCGGACAGGGTACCAAGAGACCCAGTACTTC
clone_size: -; v_call: TRBV7-2; j_call: TRBJ2-4; d_call: TRBD2; cdr3_aa: CASRLPGLAGEAKNIQYF; cdr3_nt: TGTGCCAGCAGACTACCGGGACTAGCGGGAGAAGCCAAAAACATTCAGTACTTC
clone_size: -; v_call: TRBV9; j_call: TRBJ2-3; d_call: -; cdr3_aa: CASKGPGGSDTQYF; cdr3_nt: TGTGCCAGCAAGGGGCCTGGGGGGTCAGATACGCAGTATTTT
clone_size: -; v_call: TRBV5-4; j_call: TRBJ1-1; d_call: -; cdr3_aa: CASSGGGTEAFF; cdr3_nt: TGTGCCAGCAGCGGTGGGGGTACTGAAGCTTTCTTT
clone_size: -; v_call: TRBV6-5; j_call: TRBJ2-1; d_call: -; cdr3_aa: CASSYGSNNEQFF; cdr3_nt: TGTGCCAGCAGTTATGGGTCGAACAATGAGCAGTTCTTC
clone_size: -; v_call: TRBV11-2; j_call: TRBJ2-1; d_call: -; cdr3_aa: CASSLGLVGDKYNEQFF; cdr3_nt: TGTGCCAGCAGCTTAGGGTTGGTGGGAGACAAGTACAATGAGCAGTTCTTC
clone_size: -; v_call: TRBV6-1; j_call: TRBJ2-7; d_call: -; cdr3_aa: CASSEHLGRGGYEQYF; cdr3_nt: TGTGCCAGCAGTGAGCATCTCGGGCGGGGAGGCTACGAGCAGTACTTC
clone_size: -; v_call: TRBV18; j_call: TRBJ2-4; d_call: -; cdr3_aa: CASSPSGLSAKNIQYF; cdr3_nt: TGTGCCAGCTCACCGAGCGGATTATCGGCCAAAAACATTCAGTACTTC
clone_size: -; v_call: TRBV7-2; j_call: TRBJ2-2; d_call: -; cdr3_aa: CASSFVQSVGELFF; cdr3_nt: TGTGCCAGCAGCTTTGTACAGTCGGTCGGGGAGCTGTTTTTT
clone_size: -; v_call: TRBV29-1; j_call: TRBJ1-4; d_call: -; cdr3_aa: CSVEGATNEKLFF; cdr3_nt: TGCAGCGTTGAAGGTGCAACTAATGAAAAACTGTTTTTT
clone_size: -; v_call: TRBV28; j_call: TRBJ2-7; d_call: TRBD1; cdr3_aa: CASSETGTGGSYEQYF; cdr3_nt: TGTGCCAGCAGTGAAACCGGGACAGGGGGCTCCTACGAGCAGTACTTC
clone_size: once; v_call: TRBV7-8; j_call: TRBJ2-1; d_call: -; cdr3_aa: CASSLGKGGLKDNEQFF; cdr3_nt: TGTGCCAGCAGCTTAGGGAAAGGGGGTCTTAAGGACAATGAGCAGTTCTTC
clone_size: -; v_call: TRBV25-1; j_call: TRBJ1-2; d_call: -; cdr3_aa: CASSGGSGYTF; cdr3_nt: TGTGCCAGCAGTGGGGGGAGTGGCTACACCTTC
clone_size: -; v_call: TRBV28; j_call: TRBJ2-1; d_call: TRBD2; cdr3_aa: CASSQRTSGRLYNEQFF; cdr3_nt: TGTGCCAGCAGTCAAAGGACTAGCGGGAGGTTGTACAATGAGCAGTTCTTC
clone_size: -; v_call: TRBV6-1; j_call: TRBJ2-7; d_call: -; cdr3_aa: CASSDFSSSYEQYF; cdr3_nt: TGTGCCAGCTCGGACTTTTCGAGCTCCTACGAGCAGTACTTC
clone_size: -; v_call: TRBV9; j_call: TRBJ2-7; d_call: -; cdr3_aa: CASSAEVSYEQYF; cdr3_nt: TGTGCCAGCAGCGCAGAGGTCTCCTACGAGCAGTACTTC
clone_size: -; v_call: TRBV19; j_call: TRBJ1-1; d_call: -; cdr3_aa: CASSPMGGMNTEAFF; cdr3_nt: TGTGCCAGTTCCCCCATGGGGGGAATGAACACTGAAGCTTTCTTT
clone_size: -; v_call: TRBV7-9; j_call: TRBJ1-1; d_call: -; cdr3_aa: CASSFTRTEAFF; cdr3_nt: TGTGCCAGCAGCTTTACTCGGACAGAAGCTTTCTTT
clone_size: -; v_call: TRBV27; j_call: TRBJ2-2; d_call: -; cdr3_aa: CASSSPGDTGELFF; cdr3_nt: TGTGCCAGCAGTAGCCCAGGGGACACCGGGGAGCTGTTTTTT
clone_size: -; v_call: TRBV27; j_call: TRBJ1-4; d_call: -; cdr3_aa: CASSPAGFRKLFF; cdr3_nt: TGTGCCAGCAGTCCCGCGGGGTTCCGAAAACTGTTTTTT
clone_size: -; v_call: TRBV2; j_call: TRBJ2-5; d_call: TRBD1; cdr3_aa: CASSDGGQRVETQYF; cdr3_nt: TGTGCCAGCAGTGATGGGGGACAGAGGGTCGAGACCCAGTACTTC
clone_size: -; v_call: TRBV7-3; j_call: TRBJ2-3; d_call: -; cdr3_aa: CASSGGTLSSTDTQYF; cdr3_nt: TGTGCCAGCAGCGGGGGGACTTTGTCTAGCACAGATACGCAGTATTTT